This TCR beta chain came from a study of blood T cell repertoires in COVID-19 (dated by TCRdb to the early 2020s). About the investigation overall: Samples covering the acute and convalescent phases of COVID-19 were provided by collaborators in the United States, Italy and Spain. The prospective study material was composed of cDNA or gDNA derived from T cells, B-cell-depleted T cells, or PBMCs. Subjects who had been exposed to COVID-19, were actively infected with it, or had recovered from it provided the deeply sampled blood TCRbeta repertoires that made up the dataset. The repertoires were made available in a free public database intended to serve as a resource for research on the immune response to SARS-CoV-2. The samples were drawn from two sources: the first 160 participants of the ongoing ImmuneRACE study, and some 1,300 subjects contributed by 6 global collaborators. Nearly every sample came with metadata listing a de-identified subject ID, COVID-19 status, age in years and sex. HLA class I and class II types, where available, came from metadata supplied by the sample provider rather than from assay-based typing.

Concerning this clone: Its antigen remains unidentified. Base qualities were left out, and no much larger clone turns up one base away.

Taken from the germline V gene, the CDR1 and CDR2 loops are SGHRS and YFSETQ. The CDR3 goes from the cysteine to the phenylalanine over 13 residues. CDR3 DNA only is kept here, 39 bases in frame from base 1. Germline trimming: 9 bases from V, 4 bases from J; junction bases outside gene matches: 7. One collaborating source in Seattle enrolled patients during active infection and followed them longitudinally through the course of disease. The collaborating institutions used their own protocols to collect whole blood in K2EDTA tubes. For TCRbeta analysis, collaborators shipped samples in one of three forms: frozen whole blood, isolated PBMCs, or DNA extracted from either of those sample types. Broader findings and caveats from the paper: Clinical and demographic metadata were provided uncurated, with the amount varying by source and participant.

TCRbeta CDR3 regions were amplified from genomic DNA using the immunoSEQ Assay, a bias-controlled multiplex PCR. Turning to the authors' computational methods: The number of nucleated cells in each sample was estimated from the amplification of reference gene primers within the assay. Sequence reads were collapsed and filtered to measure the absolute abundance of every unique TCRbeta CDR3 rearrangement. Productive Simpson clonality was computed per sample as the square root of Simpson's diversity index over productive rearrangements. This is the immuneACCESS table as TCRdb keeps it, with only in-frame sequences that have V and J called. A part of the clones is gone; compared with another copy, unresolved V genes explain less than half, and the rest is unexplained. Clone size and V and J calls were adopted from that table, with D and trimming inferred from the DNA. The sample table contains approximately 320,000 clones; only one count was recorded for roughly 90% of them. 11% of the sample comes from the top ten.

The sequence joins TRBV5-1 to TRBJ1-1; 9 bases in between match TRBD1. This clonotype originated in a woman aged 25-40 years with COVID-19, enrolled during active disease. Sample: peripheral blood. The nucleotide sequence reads TGCGCCACCCGAACAGGGGGCGGCACTGAAGCTTTCTTT. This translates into CATRTGGGTEAFF.